The next 29 T cell receptor beta chains were all read from a single sample in a study of T cell repertoires in cytomegalovirus infection. TCRdb used MiXCR to reprocess the reads, holding one entry per CDR3 protein. The table shows about 900,000 distinct CDR3 sequences, with around 32% occurring only once. Their target antigens are unknown. The input for sequencing was cultured CD8+ T cells from PBMCs, taken from culture after CMV antigen stimulation. These TCRs come from a human donor in good health (CMV status not recorded). Some clones in this sample may be carry-over from other donors' samples.

The gene calls are TRBV4-2 and TRBJ2-7; 7 nucleotides agree with TRBD2. Germline-derived CDR1 and CDR2 are LGHNA and YNFKEQ. The CDR3 contains 18 residues. V lost 4 bases to trimming and J lost 0 bases; unmatched junction nucleotides: 15. The CDR3 reads CASSRDPLLAESSYEQYF. The CDR3 DNA reads TGTGCCAGCAGCCGAGACCCCCTTCTAGCGGAAAGCTCCTACGAGCAGTACTTC.

V usage is TRBV5-3 and J usage is TRBJ2-2, with D uncertain. TRBV5-3 is given ORF status, its function remaining uncertain. V was shortened by 8 bases and J by 4 bases, with 12 bases between the two germline ends. The CDR3 is 13 residues long. The CDR3 DNA sequence: TGTGCCAGCAACTTTCAACCCACCGGGGAGCTGTTTTTT. Residues: CASNFQPTGELFF.

Turning to this clonotype: A much larger clone sits a single nucleotide away, making a read error possible. The chain joins TRBV7-8 to TRBJ2-5; D not resolved. The germline V gene has CDR1 SGHVS and CDR2 FQNEAQ. Trimming removed 5 bases from V and 5 bases from J, with 6 bases in between. The CDR3 sequence is 11 residues long. CDR3 DNA: TGTGCCAGCAGCAAAGGGGAGACCCAGTACTTC. It yields the protein CASSKGETQYF.

The chain is built from TRBV5-1 and TRBJ1-1, with 8 bases matching TRBD1. J gave up 3 bases and V 4 bases, and 5 bases lay outside the gene matches. The CDR3 totals 14 residues. The V gene's germline CDR1 is SGHRS and CDR2 YFSETQ. This chain's CDR3 is CASSPTGAHTEAFF. DNA of the CDR3: TGCGCCAGCAGCCCGACAGGGGCGCACACTGAAGCTTTCTTT.

Details on this clonotype: One junction end disagrees with the germline gene, perhaps due to a read error. V gene TRBV27 combines with J gene TRBJ1-2, with 12 bases aligning to TRBD1. Germline lookup yields CDR1 MNHEY and CDR2 SMNVEV (reference sequence). The CDR3 spans 14 residues. CDR3 in amino acids: CASTRDRGHGGCTF. The CDR3 DNA sequence: TGTGCCAGCACCCGGGACAGGGGGCACGGTGGCTGCACCTTC.

This clonotype was picked up a small number of times. The V gene is TRBV19, the J gene TRBJ1-5, with a tentative D call TRBD1 (6 bases). The CDR3 is 15 residues long. In germline, CDR1 is LNHDA, CDR2 SQIVND (reference sequence). V lost 6 bases and J 0 bases, leaving 12 bases between the germline ends. The CDR3 region has the DNA TGTGCCAGTAGGTGGTCAGGGGATAGCAATCAGCCCCAGCATTTT. Its translation is CASRWSGDSNQPQHF.

This clonotype was seen a handful of times. The chain uses TRBV19 and TRBJ2-7, with D possibly called TRBD1 or TRBD2 (5 bases each). The CDR3 has 14 amino acids. The V end lost 3 bases, the J end lost 5 bases, and 14 bases lay between the germline ends. Germline loops: CDR1 LNHDA, CDR2 SQIVND (reference sequence). The CDR3 spells CASSILGVMDEQYF. CDR3 nucleotides: TGTGCCAGTAGTATTTTGGGGGTTATGGACGAGCAGTACTTC.

In this sample, this clonotype turned up many times. The CDR3 DNA follows: TGTGCCAGCAGCGTCCCGGGGGAGAACACCGGGGAGCTGTTTTTT. It specifies CASSVPGENTGELFF. V usage is TRBV7-8 and J usage is TRBJ2-2; weak D call: TRBD2 (6 bases). CDR3 length: 15 residues. Germline CDR1 SGHVS, CDR2 FQNEAQ. The V end lost 5 bases, the J end lost 1 base, and 11 bases lay between the germline ends.

This clonotype was seen only a few times. The gene calls are TRBV7-6 and TRBJ2-7; D remains unclear. The CDR3 spans 13 residues. From germline, CDR1 is SGHVS and CDR2 FNYEAQ. The V end was cut by 2 bases, the J end by 4 bases, with 9 bases between. CDR3 loop: CASSLIGTYEQYF. The DNA for the CDR3 is TGTGCCAGCAGCTTAATTGGTACTTACGAGCAGTACTTC.

In this sample, this clonotype turned up a few times. V is TRBV6-8 and J is TRBJ2-7; 10 bases are shared with TRBD2. J gave up 3 bases and V 3 bases, and 2 bases lay outside the gene matches. Germline V lookup: CDR1 MNHGY, CDR2 SAAAGT. The CDR3 runs 14 residues. CDR3 sequence reads: CASSYGTSDYEQYV. CDR3 bases: TGTGCCAGCAGTTATGGGACTAGCGACTACGAGCAGTACGTC.

In this sample, this clonotype turned up a few times. The chain's CDR3 is CASSYDSSSAYNEQFF. CDR3 DNA: TGTGCCAGTAGCTACGACAGTTCTTCTGCCTACAATGAGCAGTTCTTC. The chain is built from TRBV19 and TRBJ2-1; weak D call: TRBD1 (5 bases). This CDR3 is 16 amino acids long. Germline values: CDR1 LNHDA, CDR2 SQIVND (reference sequence). Trimming stripped 6 bases from V and 2 bases from J, with 17 bases between.

The chain is built from TRBV5-1 and TRBJ2-7; D gene unclear. The CDR3 has 15 residues. Trimming removed 4 bases at V and 0 bases at J, with 14 bases between. Per germline, CDR1 SGHRS and CDR2 YFSETQ. CDR3: CASSLLTIDSYEQYF. CDR3 nucleotides: TGCGCCAGCAGCCTGCTAACAATCGACTCCTACGAGCAGTACTTC.

This clonotype was picked up many times. The chain has TRBV20-1 and TRBJ2-4, with 9 bases that match TRBD1. V lost 0 bases to trimming and J lost 1 base; unmatched junction nucleotides: 16. Germline assignment: CDR1 DFQATT and CDR2 SNEGSKA (reference sequence). CDR3 size: 20 residues. The chain's CDR3 is CSARDTLGRQGVFAKNIQYF. In DNA form, the CDR3 reads TGCAGTGCTAGAGATACTTTGGGGAGACAGGGGGTTTTCGCCAAAAACATTCAGTACTTC.

The chain is built from TRBV6-5 and TRBJ1-5; 11 bases line up with TRBD1. The length of the CDR3 is 15 residues. Germline assignment: CDR1 MNHEY and CDR2 SVGAGI. V lost 4 bases and J lost 5; bases outside the gene matches: 4. The CDR3 DNA is TGTGCCAGCAGTTTCGGGACAGGGGGGGATCAGCCCCAGCATTTT. Its translation is CASSFGTGGDQPQHF.

CDR3 loop: CASSPPLSGETQYF. CDR3 coding DNA: TGTGCCAGCTCACCACCACTGAGCGGAGAGACCCAGTACTTC. The chain links TRBV18 to TRBJ2-5; D is perhaps TRBD2 (5 bases). V was pared by 0 bases and J by 4 bases, with 9 bases between. The CDR3 contains 14 residues. Germline loops: CDR1 KGHSH, CDR2 LQKENI.

This clonotype has more than one count but fewer than ten. The V call is TRBV29-1, the J call TRBJ2-2; no clear D. V lost 3 bases and J lost 6, with 8 bases in between. Germline CDR1 SQVTM, CDR2 ANQGSEA. There are 12 residues in the CDR3. CDR3 nucleotides: TGCAGCGTTGAGAGGCCAGCCGGGGAGCTGTTTTTT. Protein: CSVERPAGELFF.

This chain connects TRBV12-3 or TRBV12-4 to TRBJ2-3; weak D call: TRBD1 (6 bases). The CDR3 extends over 14 amino acids. With 1 base removed from V and 3 bases from J, the gap between germline ends came to 8 bases. In DNA, the CDR3 is TGTGCCAGCAGTTTAGACAGGGAGACAGATACGCAGTATTTT. Encoded protein: CASSLDRETDTQYF.

This clonotype was observed a handful of times. The genes are TRBV6-1 and TRBJ2-7, with 7 bases identical to TRBD1. Per germline, CDR1 MNHNS and CDR2 SASEGT. The CDR3 has 15 residues. V shed 1 base, J shed 1 base, and the junction held 4 bases outside the gene matches. CDR3 protein: CASSEGGGQSYEQYF. DNA for the CDR3: TGTGCCAGCAGTGAAGGTGGGGGACAGTCCTACGAGCAGTACTTC.

J is TRBJ1-1 and V is TRBV13, with 7 bases that match TRBD1. CDR3 length: 16 amino acids. V lost 4 bases and J lost 6; bases outside the gene matches: 14. Germline loops: CDR1 PRHDT, CDR2 FYEKMQ (reference sequence). The CDR3 loop is CASSSVMITGAPEAFF. The DNA of the CDR3 is TGTGCCAGCAGCTCCGTGATGATAACAGGGGCCCCTGAAGCTTTCTTT.

This clonotype has only a few counts. This chain connects TRBV7-3 to TRBJ1-2, with TRBD1 matching 9 bases. The CDR3 contains 18 residues. In germline, CDR1 is SGHTA, CDR2 FQGTGA. V shed 4 bases, J shed 2 bases, and the junction held 14 bases outside the gene matches. CDR3: CASSSSPGQGSLNYGYTF. The CDR3 nucleotides are TGTGCCAGCAGCTCTAGCCCGGGACAGGGAAGCCTCAACTATGGCTACACCTTC.

This clonotype was counted a few times. This sequence joins TRBV7-9 and TRBJ1-4; a weak D match, TRBD1 (6 bases). The CDR3 length is 14 residues. The V gene lost 1 base and the J gene lost 8 bases, with 11 bases spanning the gap. Germline assignment: CDR1 SEHNR and CDR2 FQNEAQ (reference sequence). In DNA form, the CDR3 reads TGTGCCAGCAGCTTAGAAGAGGACAGCGAAAAACTGTTTTTT. Amino acids: CASSLEEDSEKLFF.

The chain employs TRBV12-3 or TRBV12-4 and TRBJ2-5; D uncertain. The CDR3 spans 14 residues. Trimming took off 5 bases at V and 5 bases at J, with 15 bases between the two ends. CDR3 nucleotides: TGTGCCAGCAGTCCGCCGGTGGGATCGGAGACCCAGTACTTC. This sequence encodes CASSPPVGSETQYF.

This rearrangement joins TRBV6-1 to TRBJ2-1; a possible D gene is TRBD2 (5 bases). Germline-derived CDR1 and CDR2 are MNHNS and SASEGT. CDR3 length: 12 amino acids. V was pared by 7 bases and J by 8 bases, with 12 bases between. This CDR3 reads CASKMGAYEQFF. The CDR3 DNA reads as TGTGCCAGCAAGATGGGAGCTTATGAGCAGTTCTTC.

The rearrangement links TRBV6-5 to TRBJ2-7; 7 bases match TRBD1. V was clipped by 5 bases and J by 3 bases; unmatched bases: 10. This CDR3 spans 15 amino acids. The germline gives CDR1 MNHEY, CDR2 SVGAGI. The CDR3 bases are TGTGCCAGCAGTGGACCTCGGACAGGACTCTACGAGCAGTACTTC. Its translation is CASSGPRTGLYEQYF.

The chain's CDR3 is CASSSFPLDRVDEKLFF. CDR3 bases: TGTGCCAGCAGCTCCTTTCCTCTGGACAGGGTCGATGAAAAACTGTTTTTT. The chain couples TRBV5-5 to TRBJ1-4, with 8 bases identical to TRBD1. Per germline, CDR1 SGHKS and CDR2 YYEKEE (reference sequence). Unmatched junction bases numbered 13, after V lost 3 bases and J lost 6 bases. The CDR3 length is 17 residues.

This clonotype was found a few times. This chain joins TRBV7-2 and TRBJ1-1, with 7 positions matching TRBD1. V lost 3 bases, J lost 4 bases, and 11 bases stayed unmatched. This CDR3 is 16 amino acids long. The germline V gene encodes CDR1 SGHTA and CDR2 FQGNSA. The CDR3 is CASSFPDRTPRTEAFF. Written as DNA, the CDR3 is TGTGCCAGCAGCTTCCCGGACAGGACTCCCCGCACTGAAGCTTTCTTT.

The chain has TRBV9 and TRBJ2-1; D perhaps matches TRBD2 (7 bases). V was shortened by 3 bases and J by 7 bases, with 20 bases between the two germline ends. This CDR3 is 16 amino acids long. Germline CDR1 is SGDLS and CDR2 is YYNGEE. CDR3 protein: CASSERGGRAVNEQFF. The DNA for the CDR3 is TGTGCCAGCAGCGAGAGGGGGGGCCGCGCAGTAAATGAGCAGTTCTTC. The whole variable domain, filled in from reference TRBV9 and TRBJ2-1, reads DSGVTQTPKHLITATGQRVTLRCSPRSGDLSVYWYQQSLDQGLQFLIQYYNGEERAKGNILERFSAQQFPDLHSELNLSSLELGDSALYFCASSERGGRAVNEQFFGPGTRLTVL.

V gene TRBV4-1 combines with J gene TRBJ1-4; tentatively, D is TRBD1 (6 bases). This CDR3 has 15 residues. Germline values: CDR1 MGHRA, CDR2 YSYEKL. Between the trimmed V and J ends, which lost 0 bases and 6 bases, there was a span of 11 bases. The DNA for the CDR3 is TGCGCCAGCAGCCAAGAGGAGGGGGTTTATGAAAAACTGTTTTTT. Amino acid sequence: CASSQEEGVYEKLFF.

This clonotype occurred a few times. The genes are TRBV29-1 and TRBJ2-2; D unresolved. The CDR3 is 13 amino acids. CDR1 is SQVTM, CDR2 ANQGSEA, per germline. V dropped 3 bases and J dropped 3 bases, with 8 bases sitting between them. CDR3 loop: CSVDSQDTGELFF. The CDR3 coding sequence is TGCAGCGTTGATTCCCAAGACACCGGGGAGCTGTTTTTT.